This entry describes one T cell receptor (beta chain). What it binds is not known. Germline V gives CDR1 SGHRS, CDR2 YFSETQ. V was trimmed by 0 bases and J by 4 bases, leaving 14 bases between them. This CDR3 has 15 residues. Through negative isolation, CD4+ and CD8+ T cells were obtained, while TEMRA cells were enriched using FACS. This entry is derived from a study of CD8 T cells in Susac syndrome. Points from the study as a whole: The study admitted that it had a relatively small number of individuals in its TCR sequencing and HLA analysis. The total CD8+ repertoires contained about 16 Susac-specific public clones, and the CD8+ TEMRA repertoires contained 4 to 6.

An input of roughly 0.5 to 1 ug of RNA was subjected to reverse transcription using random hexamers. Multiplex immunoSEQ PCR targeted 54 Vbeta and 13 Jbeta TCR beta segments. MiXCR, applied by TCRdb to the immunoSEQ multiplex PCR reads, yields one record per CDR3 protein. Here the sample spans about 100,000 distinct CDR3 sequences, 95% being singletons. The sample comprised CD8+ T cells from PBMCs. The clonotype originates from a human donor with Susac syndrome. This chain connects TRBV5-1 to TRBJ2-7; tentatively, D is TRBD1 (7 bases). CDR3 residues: CASSLGNRGGYEQYF. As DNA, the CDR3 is TGCGCCAGCAGCTTGGGGAACAGGGGAGGATACGAGCAGTACTTC.